A selection of T cell receptor beta chains follows, all from one sample in a study of shared clonotypes between healthy human individuals. The protocol was immunoSEQ multiplex PCR, while the TCRdb copy is restricted to in-frame clones and leaves out a portion. The data contain 2,100,000 or so clones, approximately 96% of them seen just once; the ten biggest clones take up 0.1% to 0.15%. The sample taken for sequencing was naive CD4+ T cells sorted from blood. The receptors stem from a man between 18 and 29 years old in good health. The CDR3 runs from the conserved cysteine through the conserved F or W. D genes are given only for firm matches. For some rows the clone size is stated as once, few or many, or as a class when expanded; others skip it.

TRBD2 TRBJ2-5 TRBV10-2 - CASSEPRGGGETQYF TGCGCCAGCAGTGAGCCGCGGGGGGGCGGGGAGACCCAGTACTTC
TRBD1 TRBJ1-4 TRBV5-4 - CASSRQGAGDEKLFF TGTGCCAGCAGTCGACAGGGGGCGGGGGATGAAAAACTGTTTTTT
- TRBJ2-2 TRBV15 - CATSREIHTGELFF TGTGCCACCAGCAGGGAGATCCACACCGGGGAGCTGTTTTTT
- TRBJ1-5 TRBV5-6 - CASSRRTVGDQPQHF TGTGCCAGCAGCCGCCGGACAGTAGGCGATCAGCCCCAGCATTTT
- TRBJ2-1 TRBV5-4 - CASSLAATSASSYNEQFF TGTGCCAGCAGCTTGGCGGCCACGAGCGCAAGCTCCTACAATGAGCAGTTCTTC
- TRBJ2-5 TRBV6-5 once CASGARGRETQYF TGTGCCAGCGGTGCTAGGGGAAGAGAGACCCAGTACTTC
- TRBJ2-7 TRBV21-1 - CASSSLTSGDYDEQYF TGTGCCAGCAGCTCTCTGACTAGCGGAGACTACGACGAGCAGTACTTC
- TRBJ1-5 TRBV10-3 - CAISEFGGEGNQPQHF TGTGCCATCAGTGAGTTTGGGGGAGAGGGCAATCAGCCCCAGCATTTT
TRBD1 TRBJ1-2 TRBV9 once CASSVEDRGGSYTF TGTGCCAGCAGCGTAGAGGACAGGGGAGGAAGCTACACCTTC
TRBD1 TRBJ1-4 TRBV5-4 few CASSPGTANEKLFF TGTGCCAGCAGCCCCGGGACAGCTAATGAAAAACTGTTTTTT
TRBD1 TRBJ1-2 TRBV29-1 - CSGGTGAGYTF TGCAGCGGGGGGACAGGGGCCGGCTACACCTTC
- TRBJ2-2 TRBV6-6 - CASSYSSWGSGELFF TGTGCCAGCAGTTACTCGAGTTGGGGGTCCGGGGAGCTGTTTTTT
- TRBJ2-2 TRBV5-1 - CASSIGTYLNTGELFF TGCGCCAGCAGTATCGGGACGTATTTGAACACCGGGGAGCTGTTTTTT
TRBD1 TRBJ2-7 TRBV2 - CASRRTGAYEQYF TGTGCCAGCAGGAGGACAGGGGCCTACGAGCAGTACTTC
TRBD1 TRBJ1-5 TRBV10-3 - CAISRTGDGNQPQHF TGTGCCATCAGCCGGACAGGGGATGGAAATCAGCCCCAGCATTTT
- TRBJ2-1 TRBV20-1 - CSGRVYNEQFF TGCAGTGGTCGGGTCTACAATGAGCAGTTCTTC
- TRBJ1-2 TRBV5-8 - CANPGTDYGYTF TGTGCCAACCCAGGAACAGACTATGGCTACACCTTC
- TRBJ1-5 TRBV6-1 - CASSVSGYNQPQHF TGTGCCAGCAGTGTCTCCGGCTACAATCAGCCCCAGCATTTT
TRBD1 TRBJ1-1 TRBV5-4 - CASSLGTGLTEAFF TGTGCCAGTTCATTAGGGACAGGGTTAACTGAAGCTTTCTTT
- TRBJ1-2 TRBV30 - CAWDDANSPYGYTF TGTGCCTGGGACGACGCGAACTCCCCCTATGGCTACACCTTC
TRBD1 TRBJ1-1 TRBV6-1 - CASREQGMANTEAFF TGTGCCAGCAGGGAACAGGGGATGGCGAACACTGAAGCTTTCTTT
- TRBJ2-5 TRBV9 once CASSVEAQETQYF TGTGCCAGCAGCGTAGAGGCCCAAGAGACCCAGTACTTC
TRBD1 TRBJ2-4 TRBV30 once CAWSAGTVNIQYF TGTGCCTGGAGCGCCGGGACAGTAAACATTCAGTACTTC
- TRBJ2-5 TRBV5-1 - CASSLEYTAQETQYF TGCGCCAGCAGCTTGGAGTATACGGCCCAAGAGACCCAGTACTTC
TRBD2 TRBJ2-7 TRBV18 - CASSETSGRVTASEQYF TGTGCCAGCTCTGAGACTAGCGGGAGGGTTACCGCAAGCGAGCAGTACTTC
- TRBJ1-1 TRBV7-2 - CASSLAQNTEAFF TGTGCCAGCAGCTTAGCCCAGAACACTGAAGCTTTCTTT
- TRBJ1-3 TRBV5-1 - CASSSAQAIGNTIYF TGCGCCAGCAGCTCGGCACAGGCGATCGGAAACACCATATATTTT
- TRBJ2-5 TRBV20-1 - CSGLEETQYF TGCAGTGGACTAGAGGAGACCCAGTACTTC
TRBD1 TRBJ1-2 TRBV5-6 - CASSPGTGDFYGYTF TGTGCCAGCAGTCCCGGGACAGGGGATTTCTATGGCTACACCTTC
- TRBJ1-5 TRBV7-9 - CASSLEGPNNQPQHF TGTGCCAGCAGCTTAGAAGGACCGAACAATCAGCCCCAGCATTTT
- TRBJ1-2 TRBV2 - CASSDSQGYGYTF TGTGCCAGCAGTGATTCGCAGGGCTATGGCTACACCTTC
TRBD1 TRBJ2-3 TRBV7-2 once CASSVGQGNTDTQYF TGTGCCAGCAGCGTCGGACAGGGTAATACAGATACGCAGTATTTT
TRBD1 TRBJ1-1 TRBV6-6 - CASSLDRGLTEAFF TGTGCCAGCAGCCTGGACAGGGGGCTCACTGAAGCTTTCTTT
- TRBJ2-1 TRBV7-2 - CASSLIGRADEQFF TGTGCCAGCAGCCTAATAGGGCGGGCGGATGAGCAGTTCTTC
- TRBJ1-5 TRBV19 - CASSPREGRRLKGNQPQHF TGTGCCAGTAGTCCCCGGGAAGGCAGGAGGTTGAAGGGCAATCAGCCCCAGCATTTT
- TRBJ1-6 TRBV2 - CASCQMGSPLHF TGTGCCAGCTGTCAGATGGGTTCACCCCTCCACTTT
TRBD2 TRBJ2-5 TRBV10-1 - CASSEFTGGQETQYF TGCGCCAGCAGTGAGTTTACGGGAGGTCAAGAGACCCAGTACTTC
- TRBJ1-1 TRBV11-3 once CASSPGAKGTTEAFF TGTGCCAGCAGCCCAGGAGCAAAGGGCACCACTGAAGCTTTCTTT
- TRBJ2-5 TRBV10-2 - CASGAWSAVQETQYF TGCGCCAGCGGGGCGTGGTCGGCGGTACAAGAGACCCAGTACTTC
TRBD2 TRBJ2-1 TRBV12-5 - CASGGTSAYNEQFF TGTGCTAGTGGCGGGACTAGCGCTTACAATGAGCAGTTCTTC